This record covers a single T cell receptor beta chain. The antigen is undetermined. The source of the sample is a study of T cell repertoires and Cas9 in healthy adults. Study overall: CD4 and CD8 compartments: SpCas9-reactive T cells profiled for potency, cytotoxicity, lineage. Overall study results and limits: SpCas9-reactive effector T cells were reportedly restrained in vitro by SpCas9-reactive regulatory T cells.

With 2 bases clipped from V and 7 bases from J, the junction kept 4 bases outside the gene matches. Germline assignment: CDR1 SGHRS and CDR2 YFSETQ. CDR3 length: 13 residues. Clones were read by immunoSEQ multiplex PCR, and TCRdb kept only the in-frame ones, dropping some. The sample includes more than 13,000 clones, around nine tenths seen only once; the top ten take more than 2%. The chain uses TRBV5-1 and TRBJ1-2, with TRBD1 matching over 8 bases. The sequencing sample was made of Tregs (CD4+, CD25+, CD127-, CD137-, CD154-) from PBMCs; culture status not recorded. The TCR comes from a human donor in good health. The CDR3 sequence is CASSLQGVVGYTF. The CDR3 region has the DNA TGCGCCAGCAGCTTACAGGGGGTTGTTGGCTACACCTTC.